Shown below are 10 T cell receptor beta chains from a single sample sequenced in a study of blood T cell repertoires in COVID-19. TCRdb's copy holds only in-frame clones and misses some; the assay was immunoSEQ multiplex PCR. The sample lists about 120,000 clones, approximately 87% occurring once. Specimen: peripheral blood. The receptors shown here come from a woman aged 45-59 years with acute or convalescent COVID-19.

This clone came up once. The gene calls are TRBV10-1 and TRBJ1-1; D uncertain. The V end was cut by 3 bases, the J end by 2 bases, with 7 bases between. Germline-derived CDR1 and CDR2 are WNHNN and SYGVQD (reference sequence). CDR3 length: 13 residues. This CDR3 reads CASSDPSNTEAFF. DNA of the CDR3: TGCGCCAGCAGTGACCCTTCCAACACTGAAGCTTTCTTT.

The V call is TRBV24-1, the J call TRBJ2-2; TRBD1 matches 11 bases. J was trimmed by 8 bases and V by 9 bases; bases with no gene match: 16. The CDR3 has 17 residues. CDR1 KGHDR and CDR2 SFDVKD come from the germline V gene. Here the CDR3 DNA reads TGTGCCACCCTTCGGGTTCCGGGACAGGGGGTTTGGGGGGAGCTGTTTTTT. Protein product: CATLRVPGQGVWGELFF.

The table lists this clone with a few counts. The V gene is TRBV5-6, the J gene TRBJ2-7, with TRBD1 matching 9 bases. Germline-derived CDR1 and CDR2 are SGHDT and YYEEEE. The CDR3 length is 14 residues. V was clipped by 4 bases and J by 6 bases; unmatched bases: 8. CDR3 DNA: TGTGCCAGCAGCCCAAGGACAGGGGCAGGCGAGCAGTACTTC. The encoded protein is CASSPRTGAGEQYF.

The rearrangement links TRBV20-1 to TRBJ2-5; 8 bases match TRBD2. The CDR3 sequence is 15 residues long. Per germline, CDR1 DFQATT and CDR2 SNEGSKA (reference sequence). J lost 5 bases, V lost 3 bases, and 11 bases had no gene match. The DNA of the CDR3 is TGCAGTGCTAGTCCCTCCGGGGGGGCCAAGGAGACCCAGTACTTC. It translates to CSASPSGGAKETQYF.

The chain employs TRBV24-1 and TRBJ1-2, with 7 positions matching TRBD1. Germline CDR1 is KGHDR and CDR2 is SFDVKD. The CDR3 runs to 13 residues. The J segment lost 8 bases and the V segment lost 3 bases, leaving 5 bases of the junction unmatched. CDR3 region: CATSDQGVKGYTF. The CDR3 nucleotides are TGTGCCACCAGTGATCAGGGGGTGAAGGGCTACACCTTC.

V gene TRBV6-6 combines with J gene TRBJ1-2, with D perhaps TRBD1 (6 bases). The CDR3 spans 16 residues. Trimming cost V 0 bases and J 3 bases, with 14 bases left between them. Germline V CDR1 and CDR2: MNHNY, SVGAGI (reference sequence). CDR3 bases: TGTGCCAGCAGTTACTCGGCGGCGGGGGCAGACTATGGCTACACCTTC. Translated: CASSYSAAGADYGYTF.

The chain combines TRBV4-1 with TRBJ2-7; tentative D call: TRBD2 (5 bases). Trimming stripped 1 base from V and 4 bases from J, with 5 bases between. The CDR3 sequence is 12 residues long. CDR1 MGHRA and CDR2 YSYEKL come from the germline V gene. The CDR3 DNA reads TGCGCCAGCAGCCAAGGAGGGTACGAGCAGTACTTC. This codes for CASSQGGYEQYF.

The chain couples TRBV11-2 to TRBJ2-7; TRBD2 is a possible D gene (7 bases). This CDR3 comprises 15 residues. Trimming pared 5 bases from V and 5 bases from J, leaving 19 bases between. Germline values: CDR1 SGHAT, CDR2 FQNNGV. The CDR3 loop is CASSIYRGGSNEQYF. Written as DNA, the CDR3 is TGTGCCAGCAGCATTTACCGCGGGGGCTCGAACGAGCAGTACTTC.

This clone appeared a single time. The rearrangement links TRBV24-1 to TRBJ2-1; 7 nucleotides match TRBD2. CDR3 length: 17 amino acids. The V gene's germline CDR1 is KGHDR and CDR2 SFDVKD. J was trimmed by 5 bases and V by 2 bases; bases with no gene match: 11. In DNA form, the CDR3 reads TGTGCCACCAGTGATTGGTTGTTGGGCGGGGGAAACAATGAGCAGTTCTTC. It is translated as CATSDWLLGGGNNEQFF.

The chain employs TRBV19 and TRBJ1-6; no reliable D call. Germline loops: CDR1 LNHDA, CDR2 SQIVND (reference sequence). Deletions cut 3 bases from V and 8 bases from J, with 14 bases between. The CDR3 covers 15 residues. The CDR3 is CASSIGRGSDSPLHF. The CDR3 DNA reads TGTGCCAGTAGTATCGGCCGGGGATCCGATTCACCCCTCCACTTT.